Each of the 9 T cell receptor beta chains below was sequenced from the same sample in a study of blood T cells in healthy people across ages. Then a second PCR, running about 6 to 11 cycles, was carried out with a sample-barcoded 5' primer and a J-beta primer mix. TCRdb re-called the 5' RACE reads through MiXCR, storing one row per CDR3 protein. The table includes some 780,000 distinct CDR3 sequences, roughly 56% detected once. The sample was blood. All receptors come from a man aged 35 to 55 in good health.

CDR3 sequence: CAKAPGRGPKDQPQHF. Written as DNA, the CDR3 is TGTGCCAAAGCACCCGGGAGGGGGCCAAAGGATCAGCCCCAGCATTTT. V is TRBV27 and J is TRBJ1-5; 7 bases fit TRBD1. Trimming removed 10 bases from V and 5 bases from J; junction bases left unmatched: 17. CDR1 and CDR2 from the germline V gene are MNHEY and SMNVEV (reference sequence). The CDR3 consists of 16 residues.

The genes are TRBV29-1 and TRBJ2-1; tentatively, D is TRBD1 (6 bases). This CDR3 spans 12 amino acids. V lost 7 bases and J lost 2, with 9 bases in between. In germline, CDR1 is SQVTM, CDR2 ANQGSEA. This chain's CDR3 is CSGGQPYNEQFF. The CDR3 region has the DNA TGCAGCGGAGGACAGCCCTACAATGAGCAGTTCTTC.

The sample holds a few counts of this clonotype. The chain is built from TRBV6-2 or TRBV6-3 and TRBJ2-7; D is undetermined. V shed 5 bases and J shed 5 bases, with 13 bases lying between them. The V gene's germline CDR1 is MNHEY and CDR2 SVGEGT. The length of the CDR3 is 13 residues. In DNA, the CDR3 is TGTGCCAGCAGTGGTACCTTATCCCACGAGCAGTACTTC. The encoded protein is CASSGTLSHEQYF.

This clonotype was detected only a few times. The chain has TRBV5-6 and TRBJ2-7; D is uncertain. The V end was cut by 0 bases, the J end by 2 bases, with 9 bases between. This CDR3 region has 14 residues. Germline CDR1 reads SGHDT; CDR2 reads YYEEEE. This CDR3 reads CASSLGSNPYEQYF. The CDR3 nucleotides read TGTGCCAGCAGCTTGGGGTCTAACCCCTACGAGCAGTACTTC.

Only a few counts were recorded for this clonotype. This sequence joins TRBV7-2 and TRBJ2-7, with D possibly matching TRBD2 (6 bases). Trimming took 1 base from V and 3 from J, leaving 13 bases between them. This CDR3 has 15 amino acids. Germline V gene lookup returns CDR1 SGHTA and CDR2 FQGNSA. The CDR3: CASSLVPGGGYEQYF. CDR3 bases: TGTGCCAGCAGCTTAGTCCCCGGGGGTGGCTACGAGCAGTACTTC.

The chain uses TRBV11-3 and TRBJ2-1; a weak D match, TRBD1 (6 bases). The germline V gene has CDR1 SGHNT and CDR2 YENEEA. Trimming removed 1 base at V and 9 bases at J, with 16 bases between. This CDR3 has 15 residues. The CDR3 sequence: CASSLVIAEQGEQFF. The DNA of the CDR3 is TGTGCCAGCAGCTTAGTCATCGCGGAACAGGGTGAGCAGTTCTTC.

The gene calls are TRBV25-1 and TRBJ2-3; D is unresolved. Germline V gene lookup returns CDR1 MGHDK and CDR2 SYGVNS. This CDR3 contains 15 residues. The ends were cut back, 1 base at V and 2 bases at J, with 10 bases in the middle. CDR3 bases: TGTGCCAGCAGTGAATCGTATCAAAACACAGATACGCAGTATTTT. This encodes CASSESYQNTDTQYF.

This clonotype appeared a single time. The V gene is TRBV3-1, the J gene TRBJ1-2, with TRBD1 as a possible D gene (6 bases). Germline lookup yields CDR1 LGHDT and CDR2 YNNKEL (reference sequence). The CDR3 is 14 residues long. The ends were cut back, 1 base at V and 4 bases at J, with 10 bases in the middle. The DNA of the CDR3 is TGTGCCAGCAGCCAAGCTGAACAGGGCTATGGCTACACCTTC. Translation gives CASSQAEQGYGYTF.

This clonotype has just a few counts. The genes are TRBV6-6 and TRBJ2-3; perhaps TRBD1 as D (6 bases). Germline CDR1 and CDR2: MNHNY and SVGAGI (reference sequence). V lost 0 bases, J lost 5 bases, and 15 bases lay in between. This CDR3 contains 16 residues. The CDR3 DNA is TGTGCCAGCAGTTACTCCGACAGGACGTTACGAGATACGCAGTATTTT. This codes for CASSYSDRTLRDTQYF.